These T cell receptor beta chains were read from a single sample in a study of blood T cells in healthy people across ages. TCRdb recomputed calls from the 5' RACE reads with MiXCR, one row per CDR3 protein. The sample lists 550,000 to 750,000 distinct CDR3 sequences, roughly 20% seen once, with approximately 3.7% in the top ten. The sequenced sample consisted of blood. The source is a man aged 65 to 79 in good health. CDR3s include the opening cysteine and the closing phenylalanine or tryptophan. Fields, in order: D gene, J gene, V gene, clone size, CDR3 DNA, CDR3 protein. A D gene is named only where the DNA matches it firmly. The size of a clone is reported for some rows only, either as once, few or many, or as a class for expanded clones.

TRBD1,TRBJ1-2,TRBV6-5,NA,TGTGCCAGCAGTAGTGACAGGGGATTGGGCTATGGCTACACCTTC,CASSSDRGLGYGYTF
TRBD2,TRBJ2-1,TRBV2,NA,TGTGCCAGCAGTGTCGTCACAGGGACTAGCGTCAATGAGCAGTTCTTC,CASSVVTGTSVNEQFF
TRBD2,TRBJ2-7,TRBV2,many,TGTGCCAGCAGTGAACCGAGGTCTAGCGGCAGATACGAGCAGTACTTC,CASSEPRSSGRYEQYF
NA,TRBJ1-2,TRBV12-3/TRBV12-4,NA,TGTGCCAGCAGTACGGCCCAACGCCCCAACTATGGCTACACCTTC,CASSTAQRPNYGYTF
TRBD2,TRBJ2-7,TRBV6-2/TRBV6-3,few,TGTGCCAGCAGTATAGCGGGATGGCGCTCCTACGAGCAGTACTTC,CASSIAGWRSYEQYF
NA,TRBJ2-3,TRBV20-1,NA,TGCAGTGCTAGAGTAGCCACAGATACGCAGTATTTT,CSARVATDTQYF
NA,TRBJ2-3,TRBV11-2,few,TGTGCCAGCAGCTTAGCAGGCAGGGGACTCACAGATACGCAGTATTTT,CASSLAGRGLTDTQYF
NA,TRBJ1-4,TRBV6-6,few,TGTGCCAGCAGCTCGGGGGCCTTGGGGGAAAAACTGTTTTTT,CASSSGALGEKLFF
TRBD2,TRBJ2-3,TRBV27,NA,TGTGCCAGCAGTTCGGACCCCAGCGGGAGTAGGACAGATACGCAGTATTTT,CASSSDPSGSRTDTQYF
NA,TRBJ1-1,TRBV18,few,TGTGCCAGCTCACGAGCAGAGGGGAACACTGAAGCTTTCTTT,CASSRAEGNTEAFF
TRBD1,TRBJ1-5,TRBV7-9,few,TGTGCCAGCAGCCGGGGGACAGCTCCTTGGCCCCAGCATTTT,CASSRGTAPWPQHF
NA,TRBJ2-1,TRBV7-9,few,TGTGCCAGCAGCTCCCCCGGCCCCAATGAGCAGTTCTTC,CASSSPGPNEQFF
TRBD2,TRBJ2-7,TRBV6-2/TRBV6-3,few,TGTGCCAGCCTACGGTTTTCGGGAGGGGAGAGTTACGAGCAGTACTTC,CASLRFSGGESYEQYF
TRBD1,TRBJ1-2,TRBV28,NA,TGTGCCAGCAGTACGTTAGGGTCGACAGGGATCGGTGCCTATGGCTACACCTTC,CASSTLGSTGIGAYGYTF
NA,TRBJ2-5,TRBV5-6,NA,TGTGCCAGCAGCGTTGGGGTGACCCCGTTCTTC,CASSVGVTPFF
NA,TRBJ1-5,TRBV19,NA,TGTGCCACAGTGCCGGACGGGACCAATCAGCCCCAGCATTTT,CATVPDGTNQPQHF
TRBD1,TRBJ1-4,TRBV6-5,few,TGTGCCAGCAGTTTCCTCCTCCAACCGACAGGGCAATCATCTAATGAAAAACTGTTTTTT,CASSFLLQPTGQSSNEKLFF
TRBD2,TRBJ2-7,TRBV7-3,few,TGTGCCAGCAGATCGGGACTAGCGATTCAATACGAGCAGTACTTC,CASRSGLAIQYEQYF
NA,TRBJ1-2,TRBV20-1,many,TGCAGTGCGGTGTACAGACTCACCAACTATGGCTACACCTTC,CSAVYRLTNYGYTF
TRBD2,TRBJ2-2,TRBV5-1,few,TGCGCCAGCAGCTTGGATAGCGGGGTGGTCGGGGAGCTGTTTTTT,CASSLDSGVVGELFF
TRBD2,TRBJ2-5,TRBV12-5,NA,TGTGCTAGTGCTCCGGGAGGTAGTGAGACCCAGTACTTC,CASAPGGSETQYF
NA,TRBJ2-4,TRBV20-1,NA,TGCAGTGCTGCCGGGACCACCAAAAACATTCAGTACTTC,CSAAGTTKNIQYF